These T cell receptor beta chains were read from a single sample in a study of blood T cell repertoires in COVID-19. The data were produced by immunoSEQ multiplex PCR, yet TCRdb's version contains in-frame clones alone and is incomplete. The data show 200,000 to 250,000 clones, around 83% seen once. Material: PBMCs or T cells enriched from blood (not recorded which). The receptors shown here come from a woman between 40 and 50 years old with acute COVID-19. The CDR3 runs from the conserved cysteine through the conserved F or W. A D gene is named only where the DNA matches it firmly. Expanded clones are given a class, and other clones once, few, many or no size at all.

d_call j_call clone_size v_call cdr3_aa cdr3_nt
NA TRBJ2-2 NA TRBV11-2 CASSLLSYTNTGELFF TGTGCCAGCAGCTTACTTTCGTATACGAACACCGGGGAGCTGTTTTTT
NA TRBJ2-1 NA TRBV19 CASSITGSFGEQFF TGTGCCAGTAGTATAACCGGTAGCTTCGGTGAGCAGTTCTTC
NA TRBJ1-1 NA TRBV18 CASSPQRVGGSYTEAFF TGTGCCAGCTCACCGCAGAGGGTCGGCGGGTCGTACACTGAAGCTTTCTTT
NA TRBJ1-1 NA TRBV27 CASSLGHLNTEAFF TGTGCCAGCAGTTTGGGACATCTGAACACTGAAGCTTTCTTT
TRBD1 TRBJ1-4 NA TRBV4-3 CASSQEGSGGEKLFF TGCGCCAGCAGCCAAGAGGGTTCAGGGGGCGAAAAACTGTTTTTT
NA TRBJ1-1 many TRBV19 CASSRGRGAEAFF TGTGCCAGTAGTCGGGGCAGGGGAGCTGAAGCTTTCTTT
NA TRBJ2-3 NA TRBV27 CASRPGLMTSWADTQYF TGTGCCAGCAGACCGGGACTCATGACGAGCTGGGCAGATACGCAGTATTTT
NA TRBJ2-5 once TRBV9 CASSPVGGRGETQYF TGTGCCAGCAGCCCCGTAGGAGGGAGAGGGGAGACCCAGTACTTC
NA TRBJ2-1 NA TRBV28 CASSLGGVENEQFF TGTGCCAGCAGTTTAGGGGGCGTTGAGAATGAGCAGTTCTTC
TRBD2 TRBJ2-7 NA TRBV28 CASSLYGLALGQYF TGTGCCAGCAGTTTATATGGACTAGCCTTGGGGCAGTACTTC
TRBD2 TRBJ2-3 NA TRBV7-9 CASSRGLAGISTDTQYF TGTGCCAGCAGCCGCGGACTAGCGGGTATTAGCACAGATACGCAGTATTTT
TRBD1 TRBJ2-7 many TRBV5-6 CASSLRGRGRALGYEQYF TGTGCCAGCAGCTTGAGGGGCAGGGGGAGAGCGTTGGGCTACGAGCAGTACTTC
NA TRBJ2-3 few TRBV6-1 CASREAGADTQYF TGTGCCAGCAGGGAAGCCGGGGCAGATACGCAGTATTTT
NA TRBJ2-2 NA TRBV9 CASSVRDSVTGELFF TGTGCCAGCAGCGTTCGTGACAGCGTTACCGGGGAGCTGTTTTTT
NA TRBJ1-5 NA TRBV21-1 CASTQLRDSQHF TGTGCCAGCACCCAACTTCGGGATTCCCAGCATTTT
TRBD1 TRBJ1-2 NA TRBV4-2 CASSQDLQGKFYGYTF TGTGCCAGCAGCCAAGATTTACAGGGGAAGTTCTATGGCTACACCTTC
TRBD1 TRBJ2-2 NA TRBV7-2 CASSAKTGAPGELFF TGTGCCAGCAGCGCTAAGACAGGGGCCCCCGGGGAGCTGTTTTTT
NA TRBJ1-1 NA TRBV10-3 CAISESTTLNTEAFF TGTGCCATCAGTGAGTCGACGACACTGAACACTGAAGCTTTCTTT
NA TRBJ2-6 once TRBV6-4 CASSATDSGANVLTF TGTGCCAGCAGTGCGACAGACTCTGGGGCCAACGTCCTGACTTTC
NA TRBJ2-4 once TRBV10-2 CASSEAGVGGPDIQYF TGCGCCAGCAGTGAGGCAGGGGTGGGGGGGCCTGACATTCAGTACTTC
TRBD2 TRBJ2-7 NA TRBV3-1/TRBV3-2 CASSPRGGGEQYF TGTGCCAGCAGCCCACGGGGGGGCGGGGAGCAGTACTTC
NA TRBJ2-5 NA TRBV20-1 CSAWRETQYF TGCAGTGCTTGGCGGGAGACCCAGTACTTC
NA TRBJ2-2 NA TRBV6-2/TRBV6-3 CASSPGTGLPGELFF TGTGCCAGCAGTCCCGGAACAGGGCTTCCCGGGGAGCTGTTTTTT
NA TRBJ2-5 NA TRBV4-3 CASSQGSGGAETQYF TGCGCCAGCAGCCAGGGATCGGGCGGGGCGGAGACCCAGTACTTC
NA TRBJ2-3 NA TRBV28 CASSTRKGRTDTQYF TGTGCCAGCAGTACCCGGAAGGGGAGGACAGATACGCAGTATTTT